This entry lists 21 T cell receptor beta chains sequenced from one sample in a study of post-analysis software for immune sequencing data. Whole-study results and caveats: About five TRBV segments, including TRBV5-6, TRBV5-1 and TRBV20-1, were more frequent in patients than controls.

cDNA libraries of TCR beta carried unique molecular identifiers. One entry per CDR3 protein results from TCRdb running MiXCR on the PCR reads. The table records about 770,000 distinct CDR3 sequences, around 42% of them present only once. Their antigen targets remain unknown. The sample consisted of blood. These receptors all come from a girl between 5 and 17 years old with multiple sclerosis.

Here the CDR3 DNA reads TGTGCCAGCAGCGTACCTCCGGGGGAGCAGTTCTTC. Its protein is CASSVPPGEQFF. J is TRBJ2-1 and V is TRBV5-5; maybe TRBD2 (5 bases). The CDR3 has 12 amino acids. Trimming pared 4 bases from V and 10 bases from J, leaving 12 bases between. The germline CDR1 and CDR2 sequences are SGHKS and YYEKEE (reference sequence).

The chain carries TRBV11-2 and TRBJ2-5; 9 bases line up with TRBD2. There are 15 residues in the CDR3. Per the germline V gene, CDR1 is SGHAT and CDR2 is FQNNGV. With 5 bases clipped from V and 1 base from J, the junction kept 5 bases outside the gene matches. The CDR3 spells CASSPLAGLQETQYF. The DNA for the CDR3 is TGTGCCAGCAGCCCCCTAGCGGGACTCCAAGAGACCCAGTACTTC.

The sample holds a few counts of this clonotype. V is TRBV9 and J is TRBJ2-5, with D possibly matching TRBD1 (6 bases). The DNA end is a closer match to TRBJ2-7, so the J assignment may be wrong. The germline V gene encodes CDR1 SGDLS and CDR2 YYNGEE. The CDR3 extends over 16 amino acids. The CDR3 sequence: CASSQEDSSRGYEQYF. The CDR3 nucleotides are TGTGCCAGCAGCCAAGAGGACAGTTCAAGGGGCTACGAGCAGTACTTC.

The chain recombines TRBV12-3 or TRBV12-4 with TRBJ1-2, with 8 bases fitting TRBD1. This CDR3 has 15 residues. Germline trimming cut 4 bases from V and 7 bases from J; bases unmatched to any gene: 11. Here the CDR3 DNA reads TGTGCCAGCAGTTCAACAGGGGGTAACTTTGTTGGCTACACCTTC. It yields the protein CASSSTGGNFVGYTF.

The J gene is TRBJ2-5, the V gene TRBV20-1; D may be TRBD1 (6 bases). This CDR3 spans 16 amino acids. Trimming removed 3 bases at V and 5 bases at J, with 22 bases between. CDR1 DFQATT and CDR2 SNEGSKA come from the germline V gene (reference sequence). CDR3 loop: CSARVPGAMPRETQYF. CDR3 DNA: TGCAGTGCTAGGGTACCAGGGGCTATGCCAAGGGAGACCCAGTACTTC.

The CDR3: CASSFPLGINEQFF. The DNA for the CDR3 is TGTGCCAGCAGCTTCCCCCTCGGGATAAATGAGCAGTTCTTC. This rearrangement joins TRBV7-2 to TRBJ2-1, with D maybe TRBD2 (5 bases). V was trimmed by 3 bases and J by 7 bases, leaving 13 bases between them. The germline V gene has CDR1 SGHTA and CDR2 FQGNSA. The CDR3 has 14 amino acids. The full variable domain, rest sourced from reference TRBV7-2 and TRBJ2-1, is GAGVSQSPSNKVTEKGKDVELRCDPISGHTALYWYRQSLGQGLEFLIYFQGNSAPDKSGLPSDRFSAERTGGSVSTLTIQRTQQEDSAVYLCASSFPLGINEQFFGPGTRLTVL.

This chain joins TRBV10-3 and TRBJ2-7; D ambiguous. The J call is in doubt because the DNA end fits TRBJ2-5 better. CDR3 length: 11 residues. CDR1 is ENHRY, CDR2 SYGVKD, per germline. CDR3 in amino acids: CAISASETQYF. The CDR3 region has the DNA TGTGCCATCAGCGCTTCGGAGACCCAGTACTTC.

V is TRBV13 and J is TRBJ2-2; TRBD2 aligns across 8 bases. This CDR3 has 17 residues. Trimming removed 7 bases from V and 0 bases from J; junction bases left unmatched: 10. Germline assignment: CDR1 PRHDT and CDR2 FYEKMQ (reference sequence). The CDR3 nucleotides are TGTGCCAGCACCCAATCCCGGCGGGGGGCGAACACCGGGGAGCTGTTTTTT. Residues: CASTQSRRGANTGELFF.

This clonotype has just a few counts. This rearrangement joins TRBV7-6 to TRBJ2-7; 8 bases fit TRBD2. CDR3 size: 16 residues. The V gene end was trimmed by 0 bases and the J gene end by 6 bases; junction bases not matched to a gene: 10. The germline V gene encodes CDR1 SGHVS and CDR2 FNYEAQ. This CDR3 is CASSLAYSGSQAEQYF. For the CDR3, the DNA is TGTGCCAGCAGCTTAGCCTACAGCGGGAGTCAGGCCGAGCAGTACTTC. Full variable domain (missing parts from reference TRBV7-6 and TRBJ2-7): GAGVSQSPRYKVTKRGQDVALRCDPISGHVSLYWYRQALGQGPEFLTYFNYEAQQDKSGLPNDRFSAERPEGSISTLTIQRTEQRDSAMYRCASSLAYSGSQAEQYFGPGTRLTVT.

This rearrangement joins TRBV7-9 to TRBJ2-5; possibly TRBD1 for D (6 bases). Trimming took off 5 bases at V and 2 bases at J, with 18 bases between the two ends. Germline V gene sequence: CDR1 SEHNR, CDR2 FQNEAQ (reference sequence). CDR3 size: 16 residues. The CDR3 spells CASSPRGGQRQETQYF. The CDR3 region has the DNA TGTGCCAGCAGCCCACGAGGTGGACAGAGACAAGAGACCCAGTACTTC.

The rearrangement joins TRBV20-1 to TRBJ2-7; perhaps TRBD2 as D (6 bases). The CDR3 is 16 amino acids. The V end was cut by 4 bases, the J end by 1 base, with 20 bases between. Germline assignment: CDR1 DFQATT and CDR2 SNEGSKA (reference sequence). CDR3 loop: CSAIPVTRINSYEQYF. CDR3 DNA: TGCAGTGCTATACCCGTGACTAGAATAAATTCCTACGAGCAGTACTTC.

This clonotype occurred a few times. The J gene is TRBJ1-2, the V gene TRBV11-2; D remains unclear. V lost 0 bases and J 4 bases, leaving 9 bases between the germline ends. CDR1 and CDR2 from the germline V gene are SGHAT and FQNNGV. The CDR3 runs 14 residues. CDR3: CASSLDARPYGYTF. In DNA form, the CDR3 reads TGTGCCAGCAGCTTAGATGCCAGGCCCTATGGCTACACCTTC.

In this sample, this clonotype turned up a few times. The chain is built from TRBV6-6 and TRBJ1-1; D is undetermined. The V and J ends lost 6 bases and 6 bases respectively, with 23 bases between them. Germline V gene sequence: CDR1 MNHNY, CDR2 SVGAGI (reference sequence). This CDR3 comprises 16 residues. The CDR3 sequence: CASRPSGGTGGAEAFF. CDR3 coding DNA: TGTGCCAGCAGGCCCTCCGGTGGCACCGGTGGCGCTGAAGCTTTCTTT.

The CDR3 bases are TGTGCCAGCGGTGTGGGCTTTACTCACGCAGATACGCAGTATTTT. Its protein is CASGVGFTHADTQYF. The rearrangement joins TRBV6-2 or TRBV6-3 to TRBJ2-3; D gene ambiguous. Germline CDR1 is MNHEY and CDR2 is SVGEGT. V lost 8 bases and J 4 bases, leaving 19 bases between the germline ends. The length of the CDR3 is 15 residues.

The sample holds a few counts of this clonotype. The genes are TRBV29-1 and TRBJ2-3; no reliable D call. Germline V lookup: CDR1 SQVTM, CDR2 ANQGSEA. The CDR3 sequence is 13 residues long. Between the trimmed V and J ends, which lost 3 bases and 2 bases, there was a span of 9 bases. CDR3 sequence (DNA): TGCAGCGTTGATAAAGGCAACACAGATACGCAGTATTTT. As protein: CSVDKGNTDTQYF.

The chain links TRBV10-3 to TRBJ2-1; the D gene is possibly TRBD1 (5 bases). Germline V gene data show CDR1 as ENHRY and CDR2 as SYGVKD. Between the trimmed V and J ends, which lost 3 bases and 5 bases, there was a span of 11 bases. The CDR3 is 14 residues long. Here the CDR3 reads CAISDRVGDNEQFF. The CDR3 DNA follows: TGTGCCATCAGTGACAGGGTTGGGGACAATGAGCAGTTCTTC.

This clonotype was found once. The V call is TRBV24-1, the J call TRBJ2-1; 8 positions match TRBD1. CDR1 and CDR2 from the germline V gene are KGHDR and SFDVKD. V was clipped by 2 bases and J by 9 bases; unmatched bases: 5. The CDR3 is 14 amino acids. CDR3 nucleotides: TGTGCCACCAGTGATTCCCAGGGGGCGTTTGAGCAGTTCTTC. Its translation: CATSDSQGAFEQFF.

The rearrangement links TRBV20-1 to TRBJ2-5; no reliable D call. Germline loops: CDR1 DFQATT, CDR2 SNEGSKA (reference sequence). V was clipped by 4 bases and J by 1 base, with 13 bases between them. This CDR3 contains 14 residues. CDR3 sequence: CSAIHTAFQETQYF. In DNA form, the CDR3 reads TGCAGTGCTATACACACAGCTTTCCAAGAGACCCAGTACTTC.

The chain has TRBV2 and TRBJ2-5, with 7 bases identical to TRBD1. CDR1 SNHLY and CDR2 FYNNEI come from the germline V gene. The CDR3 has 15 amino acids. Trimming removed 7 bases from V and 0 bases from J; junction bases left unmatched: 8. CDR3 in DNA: TGTGCCAGCACAAAGTGGGACAGCCACCAAGAGACCCAGTACTTC. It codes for CASTKWDSHQETQYF. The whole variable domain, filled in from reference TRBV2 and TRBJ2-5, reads EPEVTQTPSHQVTQMGQEVILRCVPISNHLYFYWYRQILGQKVEFLVSFYNNEISEKSEIFDDQFSVERPDGSNFTLKIRSTKLEDSAMYFCASTKWDSHQETQYFGPGTRLLVL.

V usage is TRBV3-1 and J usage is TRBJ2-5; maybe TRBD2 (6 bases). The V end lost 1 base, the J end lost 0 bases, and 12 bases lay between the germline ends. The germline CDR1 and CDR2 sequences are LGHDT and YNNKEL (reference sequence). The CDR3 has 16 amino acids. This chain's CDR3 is CASSQGRTNNQETQYF. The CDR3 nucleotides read TGTGCCAGCAGCCAAGGGAGGACTAACAACCAAGAGACCCAGTACTTC.

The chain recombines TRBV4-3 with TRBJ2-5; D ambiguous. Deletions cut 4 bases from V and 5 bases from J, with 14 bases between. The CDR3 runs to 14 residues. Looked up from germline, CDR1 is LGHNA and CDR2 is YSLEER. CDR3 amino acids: CASSPRARQETQYF. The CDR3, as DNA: TGCGCCAGCAGCCCCAGAGCCCGCCAGGAGACCCAGTACTTC.